This entry concerns a single TCR beta chain. What antigen it recognizes has not been identified. No much larger clone is present one base from it, and per-base qualities are unavailable. The immunoSEQ Assay was used to sequence TCRbeta CDR3 regions. After extraction, genomic DNA underwent amplification by bias-controlled multiplex PCR, followed by high-throughput sequencing. The study's own analysis went as follows. To quantify the absolute abundance of each unique TCRbeta CDR3 region, sequences were collapsed and filtered. T cell fraction was estimated by normalization of TCRbeta template counts to usable DNA, with usable DNA being measured through amplification of reference genes present in all nucleated cells. Repertoire TCRs were annotated as SARS-CoV-2-specific when V gene, CDR3 amino acid sequence and J gene were exactly matched to a known reactive TCR set. The reference SARS-CoV-2 TCR set was derived from MIRA and filtered for enrichment in COVID-19-positive ImmuneCODE repertoires, a step that removed public or cross-reactive TCRs. Using the MIRA antigens, annotated TCRs were further analysed by specific ORF or by position within an ORF. Breadth was defined as annotated unique rearrangements over total unique productive rearrangements; depth was the summed frequency of those rearrangements. Two-sided Wilcoxon rank-sum tests were applied when comparing TCR breadth between groups. TCRdb re-hosts the immuneACCESS table, in-frame sequences only. Its copies lack some clones; in the studies checked, an unresolved V gene accounts for under half of them, and the cause for the rest is not known. V and J calls and clone size follow that table, whereas D and trimming were derived from the DNA. Recorded for this sample are approximately 460,000 clones; roughly 87% of them occurred a single time. 1.7% of the sample goes to the ten largest clones.

The treatment or condition label of this sample denotes: around 19 received Ad26.COV2.S at low or high dose, single or two shots; 5 received placebo; per-sample allocation not given. Repertoires of vaccine and placebo recipients were sequenced from samples taken on day 63 after the first injection. Between 29 July and 7 August 2020, Cohort 1b enrolled some 25 adults aged 18-55 years at one site in Boston, USA. As a vaccine, Ad26.COV2.S was a replication-incompetent adenovirus type 26 vector that expressed a prefusion-stabilized SARS-CoV-2 spike protein derived from the original Wuhan strain. The germline ends are 12 bases apart after V is trimmed by 0 bases and J by 0 bases. Spanning cysteine to phenylalanine, the CDR3 consists of 16 amino acids. Only the CDR3 portion is preserved as DNA: 48 bases, with reading frame beginning at the first base. CDR1 and CDR2 were assigned from the germline V gene as SGDLS and YYNGEE.

This specimen belongs to a study of Ad26.COV2.S vaccination and SARS-CoV-2 variants (dated by TCRdb to about 2021). With regard to the full study: Donors in the vaccine arm were drawn from COV1001, a phase I-IIa trial of Ad26.COV2.S in healthy adults that was multicentre, randomized, double-blind and placebo-controlled. Participants in the trial were split at random into five groups of five each, receiving low-dose or high-dose Ad26.COV2.S once or twice, or else placebo on both occasions. The TCR-sequenced set comprised around 30 samples: some 20 Ad26.COV2.S vaccine recipients, 5 placebo recipients and 8 SARS-CoV-2 convalescent individuals. Investigators did not know the trial group allocation while performing experiments and assessing outcomes. Ad26.COV2.S was given intramuscularly at 5x10^10 or 1x10^11 viral particles, as a single shot or as two shots 56 days apart. TCRbeta repertoire sequencing served as the tool for gauging how specific and how broad the SARS-CoV-2-reactive T cell receptors were following Ad26.COV2.S vaccination. Study-wide conclusions, independent of this receptor: The study lacked the statistical power to compare responses across vaccine doses or regimens. Comparable non-spike TCR breadth was observed between vaccine and placebo recipients, consistent with only spike being contained in the vaccine. Higher spike-specific TCR breadth was observed in Ad26.COV2.S recipients than in placebo recipients (P = 0.0014). It was noted by the authors that total T cell responses may have been underestimated by the TCR breadth and depth analyses. After vaccination, spike-specific CD8+ and CD4+ T cell responses were reported to show substantial breadth.

The clonotype comes from a person aged 18 to 65 who received the Ad26.COV2.S COVID-19 vaccine or a placebo. The source was peripheral blood, collected in a trial of Ad26.COV2.S vaccine versus placebo. The V gene is TRBV9 and the J gene is TRBJ2-5; the D gene is perhaps TRBD2, on 5 matching bases. The bases are TGTGCCAGCAGCGTAGGGACTCTCCTCAACCAAGAGACCCAGTACTTC. Its protein reads: CASSVGTLLNQETQYF.